A selection of T cell receptor beta chains follows, all from one sample in a study of cytomegalovirus exposure and HLA in healthy donors. TCRdb keeps only in-frame clones here, not all; method: immunoSEQ multiplex PCR. The sample comprises about 180,000 clones, around 80% of which are singletons, and about 1.5% rests with the top ten. Source material: PBMCs. These TCRs come from a man between 18 and 35 years old in good health and CMV-seronegative. CDR3s include the opening cysteine and the closing phenylalanine or tryptophan. A D gene is named only where the DNA matches it firmly. Some rows mark clone size as missing; the rest say once, few, many or name a class of expanded clone.

CASSTGFDAYEQYF	TGTGCCAGTAGTACAGGGTTTGACGCCTACGAGCAGTACTTC	-	14	few	TRBV19	TRBJ2-7
CASSLRPRGLADTQYF	TGTGCCAGCAGTTTAAGGCCGAGGGGGTTGGCAGATACGCAGTATTTT	-	16	-	TRBV27	TRBJ2-3
CAGTGGNNQPQHF	TGTGCCGGAACAGGGGGGAATAATCAGCCCCAGCATTTT	TRBD1	13	-	TRBV6-1	TRBJ1-5
CASSGVAGHAGNEQFF	TGTGCCAGCAGCGGGGTAGCGGGCCACGCAGGGAATGAGCAGTTCTTC	TRBD2	16	once	TRBV9	TRBJ2-1
CASSYRPGLARGTGELFF	TGTGCCAGCAGTTACAGACCGGGACTAGCGAGGGGGACCGGGGAGCTGTTTTTT	TRBD2	18	-	TRBV27	TRBJ2-2
CASIGYEQYF	TGTGCCAGCATCGGCTACGAGCAGTACTTC	-	10	-	TRBV2	TRBJ2-7
CASSQGSGTGGYEQYF	TGCGCCAGCAGCCAAGGCTCCGGGACAGGGGGGTACGAGCAGTACTTC	TRBD1	16	-	TRBV4-1	TRBJ2-7
CASSLAGGAGEQFF	TGTGCCAGCAGCTTAGCGGGGGGGGCCGGTGAGCAGTTCTTC	-	14	once	TRBV7-2	TRBJ2-1
CASRTGRWNTEAFF	TGTGCCAGCCGGACAGGGCGGTGGAACACTGAAGCTTTCTTT	TRBD1	14	-	TRBV6-5	TRBJ1-1
CASSQDQYGGAGNEQFF	TGCGCCAGCAGCCAAGATCAGTACGGGGGAGCGGGCAATGAGCAGTTCTTC	-	17	-	TRBV4-3	TRBJ2-1
CASSAHRGTKNIQYF	TGTGCCAGCAGCGCCCACAGGGGGACCAAAAACATTCAGTACTTC	TRBD1	15	few	TRBV7-2	TRBJ2-4
CASSLGQGGYTF	TGTGCCAGCAGCTTGGGTCAGGGAGGCTACACCTTC	-	12	-	TRBV5-6	TRBJ1-2
CASSEGQGSEKLFF	TGTGCCAGCAGTGAGGGACAGGGAAGTGAAAAACTGTTTTTT	TRBD1	14	-	TRBV6-1	TRBJ1-4
CATTSGTLSYEQYF	TGTGCCACCACCAGCGGGACCCTATCCTACGAGCAGTACTTC	TRBD2	14	-	TRBV6-5	TRBJ2-7
CASLRETTGELFF	TGTGCCAGTCTACGGGAGACCACCGGGGAGCTGTTTTTT	-	13	-	TRBV2	TRBJ2-2